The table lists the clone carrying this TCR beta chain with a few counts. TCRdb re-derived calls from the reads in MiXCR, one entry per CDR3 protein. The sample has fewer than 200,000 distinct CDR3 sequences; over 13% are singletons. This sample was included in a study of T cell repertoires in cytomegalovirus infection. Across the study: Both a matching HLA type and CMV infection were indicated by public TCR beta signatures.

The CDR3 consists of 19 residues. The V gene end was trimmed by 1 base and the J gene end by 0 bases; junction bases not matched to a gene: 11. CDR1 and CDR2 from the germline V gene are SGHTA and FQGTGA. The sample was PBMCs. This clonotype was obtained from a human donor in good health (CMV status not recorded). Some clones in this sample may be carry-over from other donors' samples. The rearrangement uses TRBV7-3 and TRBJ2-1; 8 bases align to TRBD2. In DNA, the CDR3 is TGTGCCAGCAGCTTAAAAGGCGGGGGGCCTGGTTTCTCCTACAATGAGCAGTTCTTC. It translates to CASSLKGGGPGFSYNEQFF.